The 26 T cell receptor beta chains below come from one sample, sequenced in a study of cytomegalovirus exposure and HLA in healthy donors. Primers for the PCR totalled 60 Vbeta and 13 Jbeta. Libraries were prepared by immunoSEQ multiplex PCR; TCRdb keeps only in-frame clonotypes and omits some of them. The data hold approximately 82,000 clones, with around 76% observed a single time. Material for sequencing was PBMCs. These receptors all stem from a woman in her forties or fifties in good health and CMV-seropositive.

The genes are TRBV13 and TRBJ2-1; 14 bases line up with TRBD2. The CDR3 length is 19 residues. Trimming took 4 bases from V and 7 from J; bases not matched to a gene: 15. The germline V gene encodes CDR1 PRHDT and CDR2 FYEKMQ (reference sequence). In DNA form, the CDR3 reads TGTGCCAGCAGCTGGGGGGGACTAGCGGGAGATATCAAAGTAAATGAGCAGTTCTTC. As protein: CASSWGGLAGDIKVNEQFF.

The CDR3 region is CASRPRQGWQPQHF. CDR3 DNA: TGTGCCAGCAGGCCTCGGCAGGGGTGGCAGCCCCAGCATTTT. The chain carries TRBV6-1 and TRBJ1-5; D is possibly TRBD1 (6 bases). Germline loops: CDR1 MNHNS, CDR2 SASEGT. The CDR3 is made up of 14 amino acids. V shed 6 bases and J shed 7 bases, with 16 bases lying between them.

The chain uses TRBV18 and TRBJ2-7; 9 bases map to TRBD1. CDR1 is KGHSH, CDR2 LQKENI, per germline. The CDR3 has 15 amino acids. Trimming removed 6 bases from V and 6 bases from J; junction bases left unmatched: 12. The CDR3 nucleotides read TGTGCCAGCTCGCCCCTGGGACAGGGAGCCAGCGAGCAGTACTTC. This sequence encodes CASSPLGQGASEQYF.

The chain joins TRBV6-1 to TRBJ2-5, with a weak D call TRBD2 (5 bases). The CDR3 sequence is 14 residues long. V lost 4 bases and J 5 bases, leaving 14 bases between the germline ends. CDR1 and CDR2 (germline): MNHNS, SASEGT. CDR3 nucleotide sequence: TGTGCCAGCAGTGTCAATGGAGGAAGGGAGACCCAGTACTTC. This translates into CASSVNGGRETQYF.

The V call is TRBV19, the J call TRBJ2-7; 7 positions agree with TRBD2. J gave up 7 bases and V 4 bases, and 7 bases lay outside the gene matches. Per germline, CDR1 LNHDA and CDR2 SQIVND (reference sequence). The CDR3 contains 13 residues. CDR3 region: CASSTGGSSEQYF. Here the CDR3 DNA reads TGTGCCAGTAGTACGGGCGGGAGTTCGGAGCAGTACTTC.

The V call is TRBV5-4, the J call TRBJ2-7; 7 bases are shared with TRBD2. J gave up 2 bases and V 4 bases, and 9 bases lay outside the gene matches. Germline V CDR1 and CDR2: SGHNT, YYREEE (reference sequence). CDR3 length equals 15 residues. The CDR3 nucleotides read TGTGCCAGCAGCAATATACAGCGGGAAGCCTACGAGCAGTACTTC. It translates to CASSNIQREAYEQYF.

The V and J genes are TRBV9 and TRBJ2-1, with TRBD2 matching over 7 bases. The CDR3 is 15 residues long. V gave up 3 bases and J gave up 2 bases; unmatched junction bases: 5. Germline assignment: CDR1 SGDLS and CDR2 YYNGEE. CDR3 nucleotides: TGTGCCAGCAGCGCCCGGGACTACACCTACAATGAGCAGTTCTTC. Amino acids: CASSARDYTYNEQFF.

The rearrangement uses TRBV11-2 and TRBJ2-1; 7 bases fit TRBD2. With V trimmed by 5 bases and J by 7 bases, 2 bases remained unmatched. CDR1 SGHAT and CDR2 FQNNGV come from the germline V gene. CDR3 length: 12 amino acids. CDR3 DNA: TGTGCCAGCAGCCGGACTAGGAATGAGCAGTTCTTC. This encodes CASSRTRNEQFF.

As for this clone: Other DNA sequences of this sample code for an identical CDR3. The chain employs TRBV29-1 and TRBJ2-7; D gene uncertain. Trimming removed 3 bases at V and 2 bases at J, with 8 bases between. CDR1 is SQVTM and CDR2 is ANQGSEA in the germline V gene. The CDR3 contains 12 residues. DNA of the CDR3: TGCAGCGTTGAGTCAGGAACCTACGAGCAGTACTTC. Residues: CSVESGTYEQYF.

Of note for this clone: Other DNA variants within this sample encode the same CDR3. This chain's CDR3 is CASSAGENTEAFF. The DNA of the CDR3 is TGTGCCAGCAGTGCTGGAGAAAACACTGAAGCTTTCTTT. The chain has TRBV6-5 and TRBJ1-1; D is unclear. Trimming removed 5 bases from V and 2 bases from J, with 9 bases in between. There are 13 residues in the CDR3. The V gene's germline CDR1 is MNHEY and CDR2 SVGAGI.

The CDR3 nucleotides are TGCAGCGTTGGGGACAGTCGAATCCCCCAGCATTTT. Translation: CSVGDSRIPQHF. The chain recombines TRBV29-1 with TRBJ1-5, with 7 bases lining up with TRBD1. Per germline, CDR1 SQVTM and CDR2 ANQGSEA. The V gene end was trimmed by 4 bases and the J gene end by 10 bases; junction bases not matched to a gene: 7. CDR3 length equals 12 residues.

The rearrangement joins TRBV18 to TRBJ2-7; tentative D call: TRBD1 (6 bases). This CDR3 is built from 13 residues. Per germline, CDR1 KGHSH and CDR2 LQKENI. The ends were cut back, 0 bases at V and 7 bases at J, with 10 bases in the middle. The CDR3 loop is CASSPPSTGEQYF. In DNA, the CDR3 is TGTGCCAGCTCACCACCGTCGACAGGTGAGCAGTACTTC.

This clone was seen at least ten times. V usage is TRBV28 and J usage is TRBJ1-5, with no clear D. Germline lookup yields CDR1 MDHEN and CDR2 SYDVKM. The CDR3 consists of 14 residues. The V end lost 6 bases, the J end lost 4 bases, and 13 bases lay between the germline ends. In nucleotides, the CDR3 is TGTGCCAGCAGGCCCTCCCGCAGAAATCAGCCCCAGCATTTT. Translating it yields CASRPSRRNQPQHF.

The chain links TRBV6-1 to TRBJ1-5; D is unclear. Germline V gives CDR1 MNHNS, CDR2 SASEGT. CDR3 length: 15 residues. V was pared by 6 bases and J by 2 bases, with 14 bases between. CDR3 nucleotide sequence: TGTGCCAGCAGCCCGGATGACGGAGGCAATCAGCCCCAGCATTTT. Protein sequence: CASSPDDGGNQPQHF.

V usage is TRBV27 and J usage is TRBJ1-2; TRBD1 matches 10 bases. Germline trimming cut 4 bases from V and 3 bases from J; bases unmatched to any gene: 17. The CDR3 is 19 residues long. Germline lookup yields CDR1 MNHEY and CDR2 SMNVEV (reference sequence). DNA for the CDR3: TGTGCCAGCAGTTCCAAGAGTAACCGGGACAGGGGACTAGACTATGGCTACACCTTC. It is translated as CASSSKSNRDRGLDYGYTF.

V gene TRBV11-1 combines with J gene TRBJ2-2; D is perhaps TRBD2 (5 bases). The V end was cut by 3 bases, the J end by 0 bases, with 8 bases between. The CDR3 runs 15 residues. Germline V gives CDR1 SGHAT, CDR2 FQDESV (reference sequence). Written as DNA, the CDR3 is TGTGCCAGCAGCTTTAGCGTTGCGAACACCGGGGAGCTGTTTTTT. This codes for CASSFSVANTGELFF.

This chain joins TRBV7-9 and TRBJ2-5; 8 positions agree with TRBD1. Unmatched junction bases numbered 6, after V lost 0 bases and J lost 0 bases. Germline CDR1 SEHNR, CDR2 FQNEAQ (reference sequence). The CDR3 totals 17 residues. The CDR3 nucleotides are TGTGCCAGCAGCTTAGCGACGACAGGGGACCACCAAGAGACCCAGTACTTC. Encoded protein: CASSLATTGDHQETQYF.

The chain uses TRBV27 and TRBJ1-1, with D unresolved. The CDR3 totals 14 residues. The germline V and J ends were trimmed by 5 bases and 6 bases, with 16 bases remaining between them. In germline, CDR1 is MNHEY, CDR2 SMNVEV (reference sequence). CDR3 nucleotides: TGTGCCAGCAGTCCCCTCTCGGGTTTGTCTGAAGCTTTCTTT. Its protein product is CASSPLSGLSEAFF.

The J gene is TRBJ1-1, the V gene TRBV5-5, with TRBD1 as a possible D gene (5 bases). Trimming removed 4 bases from V and 0 bases from J, with 16 bases in between. CDR1 SGHKS and CDR2 YYEKEE come from the germline V gene (reference sequence). The CDR3 sequence is 16 residues long. The CDR3, as DNA: TGTGCCAGCAGCCCGCTAGGGGCTGTGATGAACACTGAAGCTTTCTTT. This encodes CASSPLGAVMNTEAFF.

The chain carries TRBV5-8 and TRBJ2-5; D might be TRBD2 (5 bases). The V end was cut by 3 bases, the J end by 5 bases, with 11 bases between. The CDR3 is made up of 13 amino acids. CDR1 is SGHTS and CDR2 is YDEGEE in the germline V gene. The CDR3 sequence is CASSYRGEETQYF. DNA for the CDR3: TGTGCCAGCAGCTATCGTGGGGAGGAGACCCAGTACTTC. Looking up the rest from reference TRBV5-8 and TRBJ2-5 gives the full variable domain: EAGVTQSPTHLIKTRGQQATLRCSPISGHTSVYWYQQALGLGLQFLLWYDEGEERNRGNFPPRFSGRQFPNYSSELNVNALELEDSALYLCASSYRGEETQYFGPGTRLLVL.

The chain joins TRBV10-2 to TRBJ1-4; TRBD1 might be the D (6 bases). The CDR3 is 15 residues long. Trimming left V 9 bases short and J 4 bases short, with 18 bases between. Germline values: CDR1 WSHSY, CDR2 SAAADI. The CDR3 DNA reads TGCGCCAGGCCCCAGGGGCAGGGTTATAATGAAAAACTGTTTTTT. Encoded protein: CARPQGQGYNEKLFF.

V gene TRBV6-6 combines with J gene TRBJ1-4; weak D call: TRBD1 (6 bases). The CDR3 extends over 16 amino acids. Germline V gives CDR1 MNHNY, CDR2 SVGAGI (reference sequence). Between the trimmed V and J ends, which lost 5 bases and 4 bases, there was a span of 17 bases. CDR3 amino acids: CASSGGPQGFNEKLFF. DNA of the CDR3: TGTGCCAGCAGTGGGGGCCCCCAGGGCTTTAATGAAAAACTGTTTTTT.

This clone was observed a handful of times. The chain combines TRBV19 with TRBJ1-1; D is possibly TRBD1 (6 bases). V lost 8 bases to trimming and J lost 3 bases, with 19 bases between them. Germline CDR1 LNHDA, CDR2 SQIVND (reference sequence). There are 15 residues in the CDR3. CDR3 nucleotides: TGTGCCAGTTACGGCGGGGGGCGCTGGGACACTGAAGCTTTCTTT. It specifies CASYGGGRWDTEAFF. The whole variable domain, remainder taken from reference TRBV19 and TRBJ1-1, is DGGITQSPKYLFRKEGQNVTLSCEQNLNHDAMYWYRQDPGQGLRLIYYSQIVNDFQKGDIAEGYSVSREKKESFPLTVTSAQKNPTAFYLCASYGGGRWDTEAFFGQGTRLTVV.

V and J are TRBV2 and TRBJ2-2; 8 nucleotides align to TRBD2. Trimming cost V 7 bases and J 6 bases; bases outside gene matches: 13. The CDR3 sequence is 16 residues long. Germline-derived CDR1 and CDR2 are SNHLY and FYNNEI. The DNA for the CDR3 is TGTGCCAGCAACAACCCGGGACTAGGGTCTTCCGGGGAGCTGTTTTTT. Amino acid sequence: CASNNPGLGSSGELFF. The full variable domain, its missing parts supplied by reference TRBV2 and TRBJ2-2, is EPEVTQTPSHQVTQMGQEVILRCVPISNHLYFYWYRQILGQKVEFLVSFYNNEISEKSEIFDDQFSVERPDGSNFTLKIRSTKLEDSAMYFCASNNPGLGSSGELFFGEGSRLTVL.

There are a few counts of this clone. The V gene is TRBV7-2, the J gene TRBJ1-1; no reliable D call. V was trimmed by 5 bases and J by 1 base, leaving 11 bases between them. The CDR3 runs 14 residues. Germline V gene lookup returns CDR1 SGHTA and CDR2 FQGNSA. The DNA of the CDR3 is TGTGCCAGCAGCCCTAACCCGGGGAACACTGAAGCTTTCTTT. This translates into CASSPNPGNTEAFF.

This CDR3 reads CASRGTGGGPREKLFF. The CDR3 DNA follows: TGTGCCAGCAGGGGGACAGGGGGGGGCCCGAGGGAAAAACTGTTTTTT. The chain links TRBV28 to TRBJ1-4, with 11 bases that match TRBD1. V gave up 6 bases and J gave up 8 bases; unmatched junction bases: 11. The CDR3 runs 16 residues. Germline V CDR1 and CDR2: MDHEN, SYDVKM.